A selection of T cell receptor beta chains follows, all from one sample in a study of OX40 agonist ivuxolimab in advanced cancers. Profiling relied on immunoSEQ multiplex PCR, and the TCRdb table lists in-frame clones only, not all of them. The repertoire holds 25,000 to 35,000 clones, with 70% to 85% as singletons. Here the sequenced sample was CD4+ or CD8+ T cells sorted from blood, taken in a trial of the OX40 agonist ivuxolimab. These receptors were collected from an adult with an advanced solid tumor such as melanoma, head and neck, liver or kidney cancer. CDR3s include the opening cysteine and the closing phenylalanine or tryptophan. A D gene is named only where the DNA matches it firmly. Not every row has a clone size; where given, it reads once, few, many or a size class.

v_gene	j_gene	d_gene	abundance	CDR3aa	CDR3nt
TRBV4-1	TRBJ2-7	TRBD2	-	CASRRLAGGPRSDEQYF	TGCGCCAGCCGCCGACTAGCGGGAGGGCCTCGGAGCGACGAGCAGTACTTC
TRBV27	TRBJ2-5	TRBD1	-	CASSLRVPRGHLETQYF	TGTGCCAGCAGTTTAAGGGTGCCCAGGGGGCATTTAGAGACCCAGTACTTC
TRBV6-6	TRBJ1-2	-	-	CASSLGNGYTF	TGTGCCAGCAGCCTTGGAAACGGCTACACCTTC
TRBV13	TRBJ2-7	-	-	CASSPQRTDEQYF	TGTGCCAGCAGCCCCCAACGGACGGACGAGCAGTACTTC
TRBV2	TRBJ2-3	-	-	CASSEGRGPTDTQYF	TGTGCCAGCAGTGAAGGGCGGGGGCCCACAGATACGCAGTATTTT
TRBV7-9	TRBJ1-1	-	-	CASKLKNTEAFF	TGTGCCAGCAAACTGAAGAACACTGAAGCTTTCTTT
TRBV5-4	TRBJ2-5	-	-	CASSQHQETQYF	TGTGCCAGCAGCCAGCACCAAGAGACCCAGTACTTC
TRBV19	TRBJ2-3	-	-	CASAADTQYF	TGTGCTTCTGCGGCAGATACGCAGTATTTT
TRBV13	TRBJ1-2	-	-	CASSSPGGREDGYTF	TGTGCCAGCAGCTCACCGGGAGGCAGGGAGGATGGCTACACCTTC
TRBV14	TRBJ2-7	-	once	CASSPGWGSSYEQYF	TGTGCCAGCAGCCCTGGTTGGGGCAGCTCCTACGAGCAGTACTTC
TRBV4-1	TRBJ2-7	-	-	CASSQSRGNSYEQYF	TGCGCCAGCAGCCAAAGTAGGGGGAATTCCTACGAGCAGTACTTC
TRBV14	TRBJ2-7	TRBD1	-	CASSPISTLQGPTYEQYF	TGTGCCAGCAGCCCAATCTCGACGCTACAGGGGCCCACCTACGAGCAGTACTTC
TRBV15	TRBJ2-2	TRBD2	-	CATSRDLASGNTGELFF	TGTGCCACCAGCAGAGATTTGGCTAGCGGAAACACCGGGGAGCTGTTTTTT
TRBV11-3	TRBJ2-7	TRBD2	-	CASSLSGTSGAPPPYEQYF	TGTGCCAGCAGTCTATCCGGGACTAGCGGGGCCCCACCCCCCTACGAGCAGTACTTC
TRBV10-2	TRBJ2-1	TRBD2	-	CASTAERELNEQFF	TGCGCCAGCACGGCCGAGCGGGAGTTGAATGAGCAGTTCTTC
TRBV6-6	TRBJ2-3	TRBD2	once	CASRRLAASTDTQYF	TGTGCCAGCAGAAGACTAGCGGCTAGCACAGATACGCAGTATTTT
TRBV5-1	TRBJ2-3	TRBD1	once	CASSLLTGPGGTDTQYF	TGCGCCAGCAGCCTCCTGACAGGGCCCGGGGGCACAGATACGCAGTATTTT
TRBV5-6	TRBJ2-7	-	-	CASSLGFSYEQYF	TGTGCCAGCAGCTTGGGATTCTCCTACGAGCAGTACTTC
TRBV30	TRBJ2-3	TRBD1	-	CAWSVLVGQGKYF	TGTGCCTGGAGTGTATTGGTGGGACAGGGGAAGTATTTT
TRBV7-9	TRBJ2-1	-	-	CASSLTTVVEQFF	TGTGCCAGCAGCTTAACGACAGTCGTGGAGCAGTTCTTC
TRBV7-9	TRBJ2-5	-	-	CASSFTELTQYF	TGTGCCAGCAGCTTTACAGAGCTGACCCAGTACTTC
TRBV7-2	TRBJ1-1	TRBD1	-	CASSLAPAGTGEEEDRGEAFF	TGTGCCAGCAGCTTAGCCCCCGCCGGGACAGGGGAGGAGGAGGATAGAGGAGAAGCTTTCTTT
TRBV5-6	TRBJ2-7	-	once	CASSQDGGGYEQYF	TGTGCCAGCAGCCAGGACGGCGGAGGTTACGAGCAGTACTTC
TRBV6-4	TRBJ2-1	-	large	CASSDSEGVPYNEQFF	TGTGCCAGCAGTGACTCAGAAGGGGTCCCCTACAATGAGCAGTTCTTC
TRBV28	TRBJ2-7	TRBD2	-	CATSVGGGLVREQYF	TGTGCCACCAGTGTTGGCGGGGGGTTGGTGCGAGAGCAGTACTTC
TRBV5-8	TRBJ2-5	-	-	CASSLVRYQETQYF	TGTGCCAGCAGCTTGGTCCGGTACCAAGAGACCCAGTACTTC
TRBV2	TRBJ1-1	-	-	CASSPQGGVEAFF	TGTGCCAGCAGCCCACAGGGAGGGGTCGAAGCTTTCTTT
TRBV9	TRBJ2-1	-	-	CASAIGDNEQFF	TGTGCCAGCGCTATAGGGGACAATGAGCAGTTCTTC
TRBV5-1	TRBJ1-6	-	-	CAIPNAGPPRSYNSPLHF	TGCGCCATCCCAAACGCGGGGCCACCTCGCTCCTATAATTCACCCCTCCACTTT
TRBV27	TRBJ2-7	TRBD1	-	CASSLGTGSYEQYF	TGTGCCAGCAGTTTAGGGACAGGATCTTACGAGCAGTACTTC
TRBV2	TRBJ2-1	TRBD2	-	CASSRNSGSSYNEQFF	TGTGCCAGCAGCCGGAATAGCGGGAGCTCCTACAATGAGCAGTTCTTC